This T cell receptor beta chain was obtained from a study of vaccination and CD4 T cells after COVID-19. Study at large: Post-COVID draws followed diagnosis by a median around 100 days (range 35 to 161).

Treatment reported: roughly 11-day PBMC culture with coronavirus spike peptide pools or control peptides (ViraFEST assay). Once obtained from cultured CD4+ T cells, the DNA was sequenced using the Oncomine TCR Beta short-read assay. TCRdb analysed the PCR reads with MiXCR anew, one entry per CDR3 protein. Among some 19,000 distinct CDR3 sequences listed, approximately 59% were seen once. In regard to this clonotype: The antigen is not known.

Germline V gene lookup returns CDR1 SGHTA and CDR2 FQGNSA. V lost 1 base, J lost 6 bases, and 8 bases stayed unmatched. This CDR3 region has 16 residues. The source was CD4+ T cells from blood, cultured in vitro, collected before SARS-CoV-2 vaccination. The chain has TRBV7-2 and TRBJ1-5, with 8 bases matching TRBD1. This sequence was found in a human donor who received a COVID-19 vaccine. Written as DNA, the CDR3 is TGTGCCAGCAGCTTAGGGTACAGGGGGGTTGGTCAGCCCCAGCATTTT. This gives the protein CASSLGYRGVGQPQHF.